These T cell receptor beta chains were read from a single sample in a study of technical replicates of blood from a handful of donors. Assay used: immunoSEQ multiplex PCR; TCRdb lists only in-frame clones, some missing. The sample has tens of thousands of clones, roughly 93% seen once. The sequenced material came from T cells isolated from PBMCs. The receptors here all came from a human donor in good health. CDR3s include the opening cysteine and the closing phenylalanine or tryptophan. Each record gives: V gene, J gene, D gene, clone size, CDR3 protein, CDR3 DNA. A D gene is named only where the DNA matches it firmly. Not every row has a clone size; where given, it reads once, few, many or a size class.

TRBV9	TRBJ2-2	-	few	CASSVGRDANTGELFF	TGTGCCAGCAGCGTAGGGCGGGACGCAAACACCGGGGAGCTGTTTTTT
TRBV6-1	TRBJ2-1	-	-	CASRQGPNEQFF	TGTGCCAGCAGGCAGGGCCCCAATGAGCAGTTCTTC
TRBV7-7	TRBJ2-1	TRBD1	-	CASSPGTGLLNEQFF	TGTGCTAGCAGCCCCGGGACAGGGCTCCTCAATGAGCAGTTCTTC
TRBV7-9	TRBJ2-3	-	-	CASSLITGRTDTQYF	TGTGCCAGCAGCTTAATAACAGGTCGCACAGATACGCAGTATTTT
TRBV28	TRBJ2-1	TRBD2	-	CACITSGSYNEQFF	TGTGCCTGCATAACTAGCGGGAGTTACAATGAGCAGTTCTTC
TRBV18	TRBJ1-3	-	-	CASSPPTVPGNTIYF	TGTGCCAGCTCACCACCCACAGTGCCGGGAAACACCATATATTTT
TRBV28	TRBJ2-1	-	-	CASSLLRLGGSEQFF	TGTGCCAGCAGTCTCCTTCGGCTTGGTGGGAGTGAGCAGTTCTTC
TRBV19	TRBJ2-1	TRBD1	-	CASSTGQVNEQFF	TGTGCCAGTAGTACCGGACAGGTCAATGAGCAGTTCTTC
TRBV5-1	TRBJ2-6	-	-	CASSLDRSSGANVLTF	TGCGCCAGCAGCTTGGACAGGTCCTCTGGGGCCAACGTCCTGACTTTC
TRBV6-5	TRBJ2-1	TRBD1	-	CASSYGDRDNEQFF	TGTGCCAGCAGTTACGGGGACAGGGACAATGAGCAGTTCTTC
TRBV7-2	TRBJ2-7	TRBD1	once	CASSLTGDSYEQYF	TGTGCCAGCAGCTTGACAGGGGATTCCTACGAGCAGTACTTC
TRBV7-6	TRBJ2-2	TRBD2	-	CASSPGTSGFGELFF	TGTGCCAGCAGCCCGGGGACTAGCGGGTTTGGGGAGCTGTTTTTT
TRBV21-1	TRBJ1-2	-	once	CASSTPLHGTAYGYTF	TGTGCCAGCAGCACCCCCCTCCACGGGACAGCCTATGGCTACACCTTC
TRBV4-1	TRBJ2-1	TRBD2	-	CASSQEASGMYNEQFF	TGCGCCAGCAGCCAAGAGGCTAGCGGGATGTACAATGAGCAGTTCTTC
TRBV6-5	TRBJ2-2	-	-	CASSYFQFAGELFF	TGTGCCAGCAGTTACTTCCAGTTCGCCGGGGAGCTGTTTTTT
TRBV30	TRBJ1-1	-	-	CAWSVLLWGNRDWDQDTEAFF	TGTGCCTGGAGTGTACTACTTTGGGGAAACAGGGATTGGGATCAGGACACTGAAGCTTTCTTT
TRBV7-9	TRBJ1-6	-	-	CASSYPGNSPLHF	TGTGCCAGCAGCTACCCAGGGAATTCACCCCTCCACTTT
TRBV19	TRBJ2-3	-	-	CASSITQAGTDTQYF	TGTGCCAGTAGTATCACACAGGCCGGCACAGATACGCAGTATTTT
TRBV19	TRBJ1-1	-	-	CASSLILGVRSSEAFF	TGTGCCAGTAGTCTTATACTAGGTGTAAGATCCTCTGAAGCTTTCTTT
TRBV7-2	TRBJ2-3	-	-	CASSPGRADTQYF	TGTGCCAGCAGCCCGGGCAGGGCAGATACGCAGTATTTT
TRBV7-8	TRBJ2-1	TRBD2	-	CASSLGTSPAGGYNEQFF	TGTGCCAGCAGCTTAGGAACTTCCCCAGCGGGGGGCTACAATGAGCAGTTCTTC
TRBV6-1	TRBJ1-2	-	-	CASSPRMIYGYTF	TGTGCCAGCAGTCCGAGGATGATCTATGGCTACACCTTC
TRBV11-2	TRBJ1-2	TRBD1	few	CASSPLQAQGYYGYTF	TGTGCCAGCAGCCCATTACAAGCACAGGGGTACTATGGCTACACCTTC
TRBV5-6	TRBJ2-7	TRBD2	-	CASSFVGAPGGEQYF	TGTGCCAGCAGCTTTGTAGGGGCCCCGGGGGGCGAGCAGTACTTC
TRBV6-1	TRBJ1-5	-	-	CASSDRTVPSSNQPQHF	TGTGCCAGCAGTGACAGGACAGTGCCGTCTAGCAATCAGCCCCAGCATTTT
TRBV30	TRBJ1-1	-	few	CAWKNIVNTEAFF	TGTGCCTGGAAAAATATCGTGAACACTGAAGCTTTCTTT
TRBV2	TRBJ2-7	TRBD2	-	CASRSGTSVYEQYF	TGTGCCAGCAGGTCCGGGACTAGCGTCTACGAGCAGTACTTC